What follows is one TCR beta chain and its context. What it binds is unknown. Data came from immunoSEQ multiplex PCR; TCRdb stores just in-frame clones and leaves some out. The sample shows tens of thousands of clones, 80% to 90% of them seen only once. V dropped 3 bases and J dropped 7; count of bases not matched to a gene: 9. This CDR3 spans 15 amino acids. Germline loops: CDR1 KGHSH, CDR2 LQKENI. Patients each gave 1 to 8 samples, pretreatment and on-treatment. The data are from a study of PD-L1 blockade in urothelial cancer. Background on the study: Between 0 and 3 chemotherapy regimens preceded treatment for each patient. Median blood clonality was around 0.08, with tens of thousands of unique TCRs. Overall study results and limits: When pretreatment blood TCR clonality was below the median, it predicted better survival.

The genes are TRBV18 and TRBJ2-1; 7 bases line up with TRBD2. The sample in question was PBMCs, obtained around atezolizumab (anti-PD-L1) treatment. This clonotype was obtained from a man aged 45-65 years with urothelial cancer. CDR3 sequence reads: CASSPLPRRENEQFF. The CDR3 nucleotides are TGTGCCAGCTCACCCCTCCCGAGGCGGGAGAATGAGCAGTTCTTC.